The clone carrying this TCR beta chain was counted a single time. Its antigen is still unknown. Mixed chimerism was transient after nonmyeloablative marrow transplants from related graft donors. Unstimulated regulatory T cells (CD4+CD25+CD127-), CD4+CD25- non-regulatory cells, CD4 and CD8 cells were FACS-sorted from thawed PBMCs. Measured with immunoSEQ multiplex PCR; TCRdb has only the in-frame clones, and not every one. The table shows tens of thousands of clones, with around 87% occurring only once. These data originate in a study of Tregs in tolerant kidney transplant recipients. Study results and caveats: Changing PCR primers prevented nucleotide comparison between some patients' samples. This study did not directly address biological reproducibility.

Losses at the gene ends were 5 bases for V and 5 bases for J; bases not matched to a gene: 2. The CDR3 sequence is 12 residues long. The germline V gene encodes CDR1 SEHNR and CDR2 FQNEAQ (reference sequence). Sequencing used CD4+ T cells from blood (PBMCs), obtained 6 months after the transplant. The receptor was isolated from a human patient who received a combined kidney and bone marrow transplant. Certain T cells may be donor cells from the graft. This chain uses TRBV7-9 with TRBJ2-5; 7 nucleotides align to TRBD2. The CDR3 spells CASSRTRETQYF. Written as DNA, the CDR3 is TGTGCCAGCAGCCGGACTAGGGAGACCCAGTACTTC.